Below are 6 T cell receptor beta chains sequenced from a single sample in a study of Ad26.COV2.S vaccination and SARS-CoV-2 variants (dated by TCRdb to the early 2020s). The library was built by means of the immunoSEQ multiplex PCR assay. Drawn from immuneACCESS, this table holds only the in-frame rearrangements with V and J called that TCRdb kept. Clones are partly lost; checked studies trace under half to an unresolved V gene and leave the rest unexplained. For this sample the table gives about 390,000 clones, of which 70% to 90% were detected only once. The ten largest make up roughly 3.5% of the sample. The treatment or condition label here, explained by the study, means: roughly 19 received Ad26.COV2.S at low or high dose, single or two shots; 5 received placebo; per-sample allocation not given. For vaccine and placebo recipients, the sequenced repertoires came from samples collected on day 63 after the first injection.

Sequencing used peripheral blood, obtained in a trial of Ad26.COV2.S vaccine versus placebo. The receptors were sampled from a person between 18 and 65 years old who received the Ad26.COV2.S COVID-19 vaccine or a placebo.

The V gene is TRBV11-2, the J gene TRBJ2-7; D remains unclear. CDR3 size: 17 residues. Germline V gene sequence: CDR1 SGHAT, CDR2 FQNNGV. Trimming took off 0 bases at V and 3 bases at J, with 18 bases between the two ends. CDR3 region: CASSLDLGRRAYYEQYF. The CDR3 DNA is TGTGCCAGCAGCTTAGATTTGGGCAGGCGTGCGTACTACGAGCAGTACTTC.

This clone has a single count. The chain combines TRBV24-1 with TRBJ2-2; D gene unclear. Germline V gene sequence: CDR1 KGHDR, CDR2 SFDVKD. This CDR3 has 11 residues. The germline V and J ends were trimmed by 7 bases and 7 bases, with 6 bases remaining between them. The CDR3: CATRLGGELFF. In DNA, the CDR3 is TGTGCCACCAGACTCGGCGGGGAGCTGTTTTTT.

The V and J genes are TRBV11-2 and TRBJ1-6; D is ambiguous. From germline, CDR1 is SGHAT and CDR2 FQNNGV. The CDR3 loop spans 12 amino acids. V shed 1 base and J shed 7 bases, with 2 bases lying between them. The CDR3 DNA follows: TGTGCCAGCAGCTTAGGGAATTCACCCCTCCACTTT. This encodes CASSLGNSPLHF.

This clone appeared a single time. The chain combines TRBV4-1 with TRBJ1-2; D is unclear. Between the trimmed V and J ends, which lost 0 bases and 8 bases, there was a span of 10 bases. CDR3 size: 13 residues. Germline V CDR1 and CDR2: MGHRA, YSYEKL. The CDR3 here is CASSQDAWLGYTF. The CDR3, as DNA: TGCGCCAGCAGCCAAGATGCTTGGTTAGGCTACACCTTC.

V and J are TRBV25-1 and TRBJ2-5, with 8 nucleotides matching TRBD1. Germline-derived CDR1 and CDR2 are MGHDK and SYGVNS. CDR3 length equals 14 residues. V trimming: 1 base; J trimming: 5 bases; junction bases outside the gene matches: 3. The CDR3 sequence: CASSEWTGTETQYF. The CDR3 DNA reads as TGTGCCAGCAGTGAATGGACAGGGACGGAGACCCAGTACTTC.

The DNA for the CDR3 is TGTGCCAGCAGTTACCGGGGGGACACTGAAGCTTTCTTT. It is translated as CASSYRGDTEAFF. The V and J genes are TRBV6-2 or TRBV6-3 and TRBJ1-1; D is possibly TRBD1 (5 bases). The CDR3 is 13 residues long. CDR1 MNHEY and CDR2 SVGEGT come from the germline V gene. V gave up 2 bases and J gave up 3 bases, with 7 bases separating them.